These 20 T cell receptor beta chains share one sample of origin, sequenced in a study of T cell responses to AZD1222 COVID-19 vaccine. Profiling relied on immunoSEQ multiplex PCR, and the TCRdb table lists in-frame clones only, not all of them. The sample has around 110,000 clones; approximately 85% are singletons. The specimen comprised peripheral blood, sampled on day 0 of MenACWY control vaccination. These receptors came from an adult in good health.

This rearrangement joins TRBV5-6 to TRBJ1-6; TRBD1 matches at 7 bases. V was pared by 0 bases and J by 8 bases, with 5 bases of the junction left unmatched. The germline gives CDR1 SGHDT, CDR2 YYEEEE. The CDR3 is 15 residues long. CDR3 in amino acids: CASSLVPGGDSPLHF. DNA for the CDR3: TGTGCCAGCAGCTTGGTGCCAGGGGGGGATTCACCCCTCCACTTT.

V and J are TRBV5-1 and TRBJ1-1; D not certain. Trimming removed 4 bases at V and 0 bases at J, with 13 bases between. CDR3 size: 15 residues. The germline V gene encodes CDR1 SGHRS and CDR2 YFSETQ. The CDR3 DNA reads TGCGCCAGCAGCCCGGGTCTGTGGCTGAACACTGAAGCTTTCTTT. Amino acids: CASSPGLWLNTEAFF. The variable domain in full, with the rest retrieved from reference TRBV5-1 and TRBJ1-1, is KAGVTQTPRYLIKTRGQQVTLSCSPISGHRSVSWYQQTPGQGLQFLFEYFSETQRNKGNFPGRFSGRQFSNSRSEMNVSTLELGDSALYLCASSPGLWLNTEAFFGQGTRLTVV.

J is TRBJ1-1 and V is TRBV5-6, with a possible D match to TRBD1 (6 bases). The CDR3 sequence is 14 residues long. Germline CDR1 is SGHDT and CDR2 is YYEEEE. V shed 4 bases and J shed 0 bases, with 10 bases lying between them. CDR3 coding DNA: TGTGCCAGCAGCCCTACAGGGATGAACACTGAAGCTTTCTTT. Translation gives CASSPTGMNTEAFF.

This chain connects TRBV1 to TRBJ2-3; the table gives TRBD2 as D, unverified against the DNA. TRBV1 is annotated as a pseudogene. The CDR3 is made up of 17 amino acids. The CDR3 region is CTSSQSSGLFGTDTQYF. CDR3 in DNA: TGCACCAGCAGCCAATCTAGCGGACTGTTCGGCACAGATACGCAGTATTTT.

The CDR3: CATSRDQTGVYGYTF. Written as DNA, the CDR3 is TGTGCCACCAGCAGAGATCAAACAGGAGTTTATGGCTACACCTTC. The chain is built from TRBV15 and TRBJ1-2; possible D gene TRBD1, 5 bases. This CDR3 has 15 residues. V was clipped by 0 bases and J by 5 bases, with 13 bases between them. Germline loops: CDR1 LNHNV, CDR2 YYDKDF (reference sequence). Full variable domain (remainder filled in from reference TRBV15 and TRBJ1-2): DAMVIQNPRYQVTQFGKPVTLSCSQTLNHNVMYWYQQKSSQAPKLLFHYYDKDFNNEADTPDNFQSRRPNTSFCFLDIRSPGLGDTAMYLCATSRDQTGVYGYTFGSGTRLTVV.

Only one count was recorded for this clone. Written as DNA, the CDR3 is TGTGCCAGCAGCCAAGGAGTAGGACCTCCCTTCAACGAGCAGTACTTC. It translates to CASSQGVGPPFNEQYF. The chain recombines TRBV4-2 with TRBJ2-7; D is unclear. V dropped 1 base and J dropped 5 bases, with 18 bases sitting between them. This CDR3 has 16 amino acids. CDR1 and CDR2 (germline): LGHNA, YNFKEQ.

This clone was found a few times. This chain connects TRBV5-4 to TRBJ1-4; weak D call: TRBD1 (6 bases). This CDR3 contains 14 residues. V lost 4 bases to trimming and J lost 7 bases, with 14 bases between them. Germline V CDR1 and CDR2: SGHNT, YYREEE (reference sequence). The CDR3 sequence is CASSRMGGGEKLFF. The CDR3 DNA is TGTGCCAGCAGCCGAATGGGGGGCGGTGAAAAACTGTTTTTT. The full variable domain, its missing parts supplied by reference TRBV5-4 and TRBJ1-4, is ETGVTQSPTHLIKTRGQQVTLRCSSQSGHNTVSWYQQALGQGPQFIFQYYREEENGRGNFPPRFSGLQFPNYSSELNVNALELDDSALYLCASSRMGGGEKLFFGSGTQLSVL.

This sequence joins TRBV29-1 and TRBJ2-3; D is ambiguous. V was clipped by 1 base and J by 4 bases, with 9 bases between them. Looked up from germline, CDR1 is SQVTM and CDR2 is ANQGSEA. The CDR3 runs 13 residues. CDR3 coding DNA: TGCAGCGTTGAAGTGGATTGGGCAGATACGCAGTATTTT. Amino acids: CSVEVDWADTQYF.

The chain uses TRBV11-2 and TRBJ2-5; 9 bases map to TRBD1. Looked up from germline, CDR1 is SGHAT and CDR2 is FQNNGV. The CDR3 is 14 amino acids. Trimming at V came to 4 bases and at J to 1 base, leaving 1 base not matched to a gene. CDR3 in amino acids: CASSSQGAQETQYF. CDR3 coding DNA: TGTGCCAGCAGCTCACAGGGGGCCCAAGAGACCCAGTACTTC.

The CDR3 DNA reads TGTGCCAGCAGCTCCTTGGAGGGAGGGGAGCTGTTTTTT. Encoded protein: CASSSLEGGELFF. The rearrangement joins TRBV6-5 to TRBJ2-2, with D possibly TRBD2 on 6 matching bases. The germline gives CDR1 MNHEY, CDR2 SVGAGI. The CDR3 covers 13 residues. V gave up 6 bases and J gave up 8 bases, with 13 bases separating them.

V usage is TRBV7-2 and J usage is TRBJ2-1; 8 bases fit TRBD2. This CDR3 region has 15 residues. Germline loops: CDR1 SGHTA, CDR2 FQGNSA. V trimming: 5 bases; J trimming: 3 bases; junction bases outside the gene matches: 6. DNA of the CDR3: TGTGCCAGCAGCCCACTAGCGGACCTCTACAATGAGCAGTTCTTC. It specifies CASSPLADLYNEQFF.

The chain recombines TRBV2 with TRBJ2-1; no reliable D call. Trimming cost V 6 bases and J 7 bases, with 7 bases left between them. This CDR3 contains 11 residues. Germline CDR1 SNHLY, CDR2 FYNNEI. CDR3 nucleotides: TGTGCCAGCAGGGGTTTTAATGAGCAGTTCTTC. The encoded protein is CASRGFNEQFF.

The CDR3 here is CASSLGGYRANYGYTF. The CDR3 DNA reads as TGTGCCAGCAGCTTAGGCGGCTACAGGGCTAACTATGGCTACACCTTC. The chain joins TRBV7-6 to TRBJ1-2; perhaps TRBD1 as D (6 bases). The V gene lost 1 base and the J gene lost 0 bases, with 12 bases spanning the gap. Germline V gives CDR1 SGHVS, CDR2 FNYEAQ. The length of the CDR3 is 16 residues.

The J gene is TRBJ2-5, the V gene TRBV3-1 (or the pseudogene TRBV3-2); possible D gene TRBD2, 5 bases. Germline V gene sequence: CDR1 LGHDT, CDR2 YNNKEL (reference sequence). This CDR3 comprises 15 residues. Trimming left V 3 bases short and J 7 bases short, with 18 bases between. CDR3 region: CASSQGWVLEGTQYF. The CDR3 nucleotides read TGTGCCAGCAGCCAGGGTTGGGTCCTTGAGGGGACCCAGTACTTC.

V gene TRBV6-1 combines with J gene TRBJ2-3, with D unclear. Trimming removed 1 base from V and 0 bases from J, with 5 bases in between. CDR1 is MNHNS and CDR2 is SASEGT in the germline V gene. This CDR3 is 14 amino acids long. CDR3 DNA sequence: TGTGCCAGCAGTGAAGGGTATAGCACAGATACGCAGTATTTT. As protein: CASSEGYSTDTQYF.

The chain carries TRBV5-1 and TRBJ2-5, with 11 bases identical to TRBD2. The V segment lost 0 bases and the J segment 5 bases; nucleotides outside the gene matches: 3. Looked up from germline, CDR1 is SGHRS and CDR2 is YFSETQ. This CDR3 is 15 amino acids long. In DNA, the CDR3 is TGCGCCAGCAGCTTGGCTCGACTAGCGGGGGAGACCCAGTACTTC. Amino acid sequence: CASSLARLAGETQYF.

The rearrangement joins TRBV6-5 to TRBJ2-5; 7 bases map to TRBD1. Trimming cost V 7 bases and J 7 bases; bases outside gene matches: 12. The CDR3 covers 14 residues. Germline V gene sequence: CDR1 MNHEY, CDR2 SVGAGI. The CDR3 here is CASTQGQYEGTQYF. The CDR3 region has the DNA TGTGCCAGCACCCAGGGACAGTACGAGGGGACCCAGTACTTC.

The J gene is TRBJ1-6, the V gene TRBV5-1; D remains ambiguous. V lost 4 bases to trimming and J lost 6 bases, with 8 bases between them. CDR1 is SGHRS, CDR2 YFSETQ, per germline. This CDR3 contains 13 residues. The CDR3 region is CASSPRPNSPLHF. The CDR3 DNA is TGCGCCAGCAGCCCCCGTCCTAATTCACCCCTCCACTTT.

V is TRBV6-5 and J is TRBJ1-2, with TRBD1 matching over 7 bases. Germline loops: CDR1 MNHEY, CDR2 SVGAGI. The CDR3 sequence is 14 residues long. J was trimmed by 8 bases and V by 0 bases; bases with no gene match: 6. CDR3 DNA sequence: TGTGCCAGCAGTTACTCGAACAGGGGTGACGGCTACACCTTC. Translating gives CASSYSNRGDGYTF.

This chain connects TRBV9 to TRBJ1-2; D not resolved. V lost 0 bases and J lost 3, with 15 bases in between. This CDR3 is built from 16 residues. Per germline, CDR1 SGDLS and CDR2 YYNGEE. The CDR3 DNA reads TGTGCCAGCAGCGTAGGTGGGGTCCAAGACCACTATGGCTACACCTTC. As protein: CASSVGGVQDHYGYTF.